Each of the 16 T cell receptor beta chains below was sequenced from the same sample in a study of T-cell reconstitution after alpha-beta-depleted transplantation in children. Unique molecular identifiers were incorporated when the TCRbeta library was constructed. One entry per CDR3 protein, called by TCRdb with MiXCR from the PCR reads. The sample lists 500,000 to 600,000 distinct CDR3 sequences, 32% occurring once. Sample: PBMCs from the stem cell graft donor, taken from the stem cell graft. Receptors originate from a human donor who donated a stem cell graft to a child with aplastic anemia.

The chain combines TRBV18 with TRBJ1-2; D ambiguous. The CDR3 totals 13 residues. Germline values: CDR1 KGHSH, CDR2 LQKENI. Trimming took 3 bases from V and 1 from J, leaving 6 bases between them. DNA for the CDR3: TGTGCCAGCTCACCCCTTGATAACTATGGCTACACCTTC. It specifies CASSPLDNYGYTF.

The chain combines TRBV7-9 with TRBJ2-2; TRBD1 agrees at 8 bases. Germline CDR1 and CDR2: SEHNR and FQNEAQ (reference sequence). J gave up 7 bases and V 5 bases, and 6 bases lay outside the gene matches. This CDR3 has 14 amino acids. The DNA for the CDR3 is TGTGCCAGCAGCAGGGACAGGTCCCACGGGGAGCTGTTTTTT. Residues: CASSRDRSHGELFF. Variable domain in full (rest from reference TRBV7-9 and TRBJ2-2): DTGVSQNPRHKITKRGQNVTFRCDPISEHNRLYWYRQTLGQGPEFLTYFQNEAQLEKSRLLSDRFSAERPKGSFSTLEIQRTEQGDSAMYLCASSRDRSHGELFFGEGSRLTVL.

This clonotype was seen more than once but under ten times. The chain employs TRBV12-3 or TRBV12-4 and TRBJ1-4; 7 bases map to TRBD1. The CDR3 sequence is 12 residues long. The V gene end was trimmed by 7 bases and the J gene end by 8 bases; junction bases not matched to a gene: 4. The DNA of the CDR3 is TGTGCCAGCACTCCGGGACAGGAAAAACTGTTTTTT. Translation gives CASTPGQEKLFF.

A few counts support this clonotype. The rearrangement links TRBV7-9 to TRBJ2-1; 7 bases map to TRBD2. The junction had 12 bases not matched to a gene; V was cut back by 5 bases and J by 8 bases. CDR3 size: 15 residues. Germline CDR1 reads SEHNR; CDR2 reads FQNEAQ (reference sequence). CDR3 nucleotide sequence: TGTGCCAGCAGCCTAAGCCGGGACTATGTCGATGAGCAGTTCTTC. This gives the protein CASSLSRDYVDEQFF.

The genes are TRBV5-1 and TRBJ2-2; D unclear. Germline values: CDR1 SGHRS, CDR2 YFSETQ. The CDR3 loop spans 15 amino acids. V lost 4 bases to trimming and J lost 2 bases, with 12 bases between them. The CDR3 is CASSDTQSNTGELFF. DNA of the CDR3: TGCGCCAGCAGCGACACCCAGAGTAACACCGGGGAGCTGTTTTTT.

This clonotype was detected a few times. Here the CDR3 DNA reads TGTGCCAGCAGCTTGGCTAGCGGGAGCACCGGGGAGCTGTTTTTT. Amino acid sequence: CASSLASGSTGELFF. J is TRBJ2-2 and V is TRBV5-4, with 10 nucleotides matching TRBD2. Germline V gene lookup returns CDR1 SGHNT and CDR2 YYREEE (reference sequence). V lost 0 bases to trimming and J lost 4 bases; unmatched junction nucleotides: 0. There are 15 residues in the CDR3. Based on the CDR3 plus reference TRBV5-4 and TRBJ2-2, the full variable domain is ETGVTQSPTHLIKTRGQQVTLRCSSQSGHNTVSWYQQALGQGPQFIFQYYREEENGRGNFPPRFSGLQFPNYSSELNVNALELDDSALYLCASSLASGSTGELFFGEGSRLTVL.

The CDR3 is CASSFSLPGNEQFF. In DNA, the CDR3 is TGTGCCAGCAGTTTCTCTCTTCCAGGCAATGAGCAGTTCTTC. The chain combines TRBV28 with TRBJ2-1; D ambiguous. V was shortened by 3 bases and J by 6 bases, with 12 bases between the two germline ends. Germline CDR1 reads MDHEN; CDR2 reads SYDVKM. This CDR3 region has 14 residues.

V gene TRBV5-1 combines with J gene TRBJ2-7, with D perhaps TRBD1 (6 bases). The V gene lost 4 bases and the J gene lost 0 bases, with 14 bases spanning the gap. In germline, CDR1 is SGHRS, CDR2 YFSETQ. CDR3 length: 15 residues. CDR3 sequence (DNA): TGCGCCAGCAGCCAAGGAGACAGGAGCTCCTACGAGCAGTACTTC. Protein: CASSQGDRSSYEQYF. Variable domain in full (rest from reference TRBV5-1 and TRBJ2-7): KAGVTQTPRYLIKTRGQQVTLSCSPISGHRSVSWYQQTPGQGLQFLFEYFSETQRNKGNFPGRFSGRQFSNSRSEMNVSTLELGDSALYLCASSQGDRSSYEQYFGPGTRLTVT.

V gene TRBV15 combines with J gene TRBJ2-3; no clear D. This CDR3 has 11 residues. Germline assignment: CDR1 LNHNV and CDR2 YYDKDF (reference sequence). Trimming left V 9 bases short and J 5 bases short, with 9 bases between. The CDR3 spells CATSVGDTQYF. The DNA for the CDR3 is TGTGCCACAAGCGTCGGAGATACGCAGTATTTT.

This chain joins TRBV10-3 and TRBJ2-3, with no clear D. The CDR3 runs 12 residues. V shed 3 bases and J shed 3 bases, with 4 bases lying between them. Germline V gene lookup returns CDR1 ENHRY and CDR2 SYGVKD. The CDR3 spells CAISDGTDTQYF. For the CDR3, the DNA is TGTGCCATCAGTGACGGGACAGATACGCAGTATTTT.

The rearrangement joins TRBV7-6 to TRBJ2-2, with D unclear. CDR1 is SGHVS and CDR2 is FNYEAQ in the germline V gene. Between the trimmed V and J ends, which lost 0 bases and 7 bases, there was a span of 6 bases. CDR3 length: 13 amino acids. In DNA, the CDR3 is TGTGCCAGCAGCTTAGCGGGTGGCGGGGAGCTGTTTTTT. Encoded protein: CASSLAGGGELFF. Together with reference TRBV7-6 and TRBJ2-2, the CDR3 gives the full variable domain: GAGVSQSPRYKVTKRGQDVALRCDPISGHVSLYWYRQALGQGPEFLTYFNYEAQQDKSGLPNDRFSAERPEGSISTLTIQRTEQRDSAMYRCASSLAGGGELFFGEGSRLTVL.

V usage is TRBV29-1 and J usage is TRBJ2-5, with D maybe TRBD2 (5 bases). Between the trimmed V and J ends, which lost 4 bases and 4 bases, there was a span of 13 bases. Germline CDR1 and CDR2: SQVTM and ANQGSEA. The CDR3 length is 13 residues. CDR3 protein: CSVGDAGGETQYF. CDR3 DNA sequence: TGCAGCGTTGGTGACGCCGGAGGAGAGACCCAGTACTTC.

This clonotype was seen only a few times. The chain joins TRBV28 to TRBJ1-1; D is uncertain. Trimming took off 7 bases at V and 5 bases at J, with 20 bases between the two ends. Germline CDR1 reads MDHEN; CDR2 reads SYDVKM. This CDR3 region has 15 residues. The DNA for the CDR3 is TGTGCCAGCACCATCCTCAGCGCCCCGGGGACTGAAGCTTTCTTT. Translated, it gives CASTILSAPGTEAFF. Full variable domain (outside the CDR3, taken from reference TRBV28 and TRBJ1-1): DVKVTQSSRYLVKRTGEKVFLECVQDMDHENMFWYRQDPGLGLRLIYFSYDVKMKEKGDIPEGYSVSREKKERFSLILESASTNQTSMYLCASTILSAPGTEAFFGQGTRLTVV.

V and J are TRBV20-1 and TRBJ1-3, with TRBD1 matching 9 bases. The CDR3 covers 14 residues. Germline trimming cut 6 bases from V and 4 bases from J; bases unmatched to any gene: 7. Germline loops: CDR1 DFQATT, CDR2 SNEGSKA (reference sequence). The CDR3 spells CSASTGGSGNTIYF. The DNA for the CDR3 is TGCAGTGCAAGTACAGGGGGCTCGGGAAACACCATATATTTT.

The table lists this clonotype with many counts. The chain couples TRBV6-2 or TRBV6-3 to TRBJ2-2; TRBD2 matches at 12 bases. Germline CDR1 reads MNHEY; CDR2 reads SVGEGT. J gave up 7 bases and V 6 bases, and 6 bases lay outside the gene matches. The CDR3 is made up of 15 amino acids. CDR3 in amino acids: CASSQGTSGLGELFF. Here the CDR3 DNA reads TGTGCCAGCAGCCAAGGGACTAGCGGGCTCGGGGAGCTGTTTTTT.

The chain is built from TRBV5-8 and TRBJ2-7; D is uncertain. Trimming shortened V by 2 bases and J by 3 bases, and 9 bases separated the two germline ends. The CDR3 is 13 amino acids. Germline V lookup: CDR1 SGHTS, CDR2 YDEGEE. The CDR3 here is CASSLSEGYEQYF. DNA for the CDR3: TGTGCCAGCAGCTTAAGCGAAGGCTACGAGCAGTACTTC.